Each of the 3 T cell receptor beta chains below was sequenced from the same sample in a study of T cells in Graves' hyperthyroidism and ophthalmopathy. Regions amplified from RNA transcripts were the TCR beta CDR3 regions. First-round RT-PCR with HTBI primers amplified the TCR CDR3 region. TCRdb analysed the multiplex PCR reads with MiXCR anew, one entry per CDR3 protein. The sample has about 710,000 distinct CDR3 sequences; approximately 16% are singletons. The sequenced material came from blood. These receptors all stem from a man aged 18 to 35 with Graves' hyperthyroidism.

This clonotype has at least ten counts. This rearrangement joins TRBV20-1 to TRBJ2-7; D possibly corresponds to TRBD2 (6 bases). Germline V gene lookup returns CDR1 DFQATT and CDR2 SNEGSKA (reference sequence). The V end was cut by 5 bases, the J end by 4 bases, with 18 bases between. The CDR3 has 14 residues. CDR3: CSAPVTGEAYEQYF. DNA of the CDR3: TGCAGTGCTCCCGTGACGGGAGAAGCGTACGAGCAGTACTTC.

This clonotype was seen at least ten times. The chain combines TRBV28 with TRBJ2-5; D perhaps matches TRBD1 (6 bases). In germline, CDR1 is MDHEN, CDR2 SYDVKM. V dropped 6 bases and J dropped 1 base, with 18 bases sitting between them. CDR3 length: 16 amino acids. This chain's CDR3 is CASSRIQGRGQETQYF. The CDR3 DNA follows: TGTGCCAGCAGCCGTATACAGGGAAGAGGCCAAGAGACCCAGTACTTC. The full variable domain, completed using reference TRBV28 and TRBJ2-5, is DVKVTQSSRYLVKRTGEKVFLECVQDMDHENMFWYRQDPGLGLRLIYFSYDVKMKEKGDIPEGYSVSREKKERFSLILESASTNQTSMYLCASSRIQGRGQETQYFGPGTRLLVL.

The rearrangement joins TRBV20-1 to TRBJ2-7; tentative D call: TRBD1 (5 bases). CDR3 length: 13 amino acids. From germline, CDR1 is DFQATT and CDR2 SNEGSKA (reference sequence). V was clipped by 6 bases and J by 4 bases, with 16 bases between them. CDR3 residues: CSAPSQGLYEQYF. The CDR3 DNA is TGCAGTGCCCCGTCCCAGGGATTATACGAGCAGTACTTC.